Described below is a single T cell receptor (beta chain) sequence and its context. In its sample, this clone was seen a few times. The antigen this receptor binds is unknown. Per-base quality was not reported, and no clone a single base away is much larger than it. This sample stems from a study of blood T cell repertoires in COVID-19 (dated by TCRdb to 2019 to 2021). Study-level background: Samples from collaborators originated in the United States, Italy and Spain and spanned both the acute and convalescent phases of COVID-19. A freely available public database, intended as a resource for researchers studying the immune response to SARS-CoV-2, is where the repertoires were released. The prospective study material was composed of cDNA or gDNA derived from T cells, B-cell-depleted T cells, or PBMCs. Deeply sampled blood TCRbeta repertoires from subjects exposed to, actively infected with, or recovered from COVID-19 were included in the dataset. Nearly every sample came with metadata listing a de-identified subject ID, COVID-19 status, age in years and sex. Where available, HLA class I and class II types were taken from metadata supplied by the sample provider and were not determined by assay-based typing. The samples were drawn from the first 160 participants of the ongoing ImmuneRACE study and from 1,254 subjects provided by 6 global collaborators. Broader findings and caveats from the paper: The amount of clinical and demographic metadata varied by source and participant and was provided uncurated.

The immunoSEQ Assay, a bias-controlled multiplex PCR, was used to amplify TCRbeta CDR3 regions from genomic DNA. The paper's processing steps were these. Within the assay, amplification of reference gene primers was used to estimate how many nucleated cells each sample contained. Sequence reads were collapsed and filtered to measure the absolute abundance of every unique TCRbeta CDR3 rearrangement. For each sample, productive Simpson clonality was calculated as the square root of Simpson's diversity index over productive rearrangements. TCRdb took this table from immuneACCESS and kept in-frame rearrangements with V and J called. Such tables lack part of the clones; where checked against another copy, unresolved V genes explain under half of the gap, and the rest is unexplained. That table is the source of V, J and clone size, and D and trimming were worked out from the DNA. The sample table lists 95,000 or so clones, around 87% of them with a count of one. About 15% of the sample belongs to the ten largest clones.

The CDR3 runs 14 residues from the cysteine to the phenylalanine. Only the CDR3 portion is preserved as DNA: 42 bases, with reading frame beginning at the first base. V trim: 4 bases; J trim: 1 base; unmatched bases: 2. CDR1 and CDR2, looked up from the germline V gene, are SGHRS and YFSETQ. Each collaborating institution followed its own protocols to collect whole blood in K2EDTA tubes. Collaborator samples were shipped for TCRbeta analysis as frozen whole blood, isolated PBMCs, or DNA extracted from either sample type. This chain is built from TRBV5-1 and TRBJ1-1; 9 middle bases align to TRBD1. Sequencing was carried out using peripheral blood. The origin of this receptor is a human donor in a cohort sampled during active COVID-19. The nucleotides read TGCGCCAGCAGCGAACAGGGGGCGAACACTGAAGCTTTCTTT. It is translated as CASSEQGANTEAFF.